These T cell receptor beta chains were read from a single sample in a study of blood T cell repertoires in COVID-19. Clones were read by immunoSEQ multiplex PCR, and TCRdb kept only the in-frame ones, dropping some. The data hold almost 35,000 clones, with 75% to 90% observed a single time. Sequencing input: peripheral blood. These receptor sequences come from a man in his sixties with active COVID-19. CDR3s include the opening cysteine and the closing phenylalanine or tryptophan. Each record gives: D gene, J gene, V gene, clone size, CDR3 DNA, CDR3 protein. D genes are given only for firm matches. For some rows the clone size is stated as once, few or many, or as a class when expanded; others skip it.

TRBD1,TRBJ2-7,TRBV24-1,NA,TGTGCCACCAGTGCCTCCGGGACAGGGGCCTACGAGCAGTACTTC,CATSASGTGAYEQYF
NA,TRBJ2-3,TRBV7-9,NA,TGTGCCAGCAGTCCCCCTAGCACCAGCACAGATACGCAGTATTTT,CASSPPSTSTDTQYF
NA,TRBJ2-1,TRBV21-1,NA,TGTGCCAGCAGCAAATATTACAGGGGCAATGAGCAGTTCTTC,CASSKYYRGNEQFF
NA,TRBJ1-2,TRBV6-6,NA,TGTGCCAGCAGTCCGTCGGGACACCGGGGTGGCTACACCTTC,CASSPSGHRGGYTF
NA,TRBJ2-3,TRBV6-4,NA,TGTGCCAGCAGTCCGGACTCCGACACAGATACGCAGTATTTT,CASSPDSDTDTQYF
NA,TRBJ1-1,TRBV5-6,NA,TGTGCCAGCAGCTTGGGAGGGAGGACTGAAGCTTTCTTT,CASSLGGRTEAFF
TRBD1,TRBJ2-5,TRBV5-1,few,TGCGCCAGCAGCTTAGCCGGGACAGGGGTCCAAGAGACCCAGTACTTC,CASSLAGTGVQETQYF
TRBD1,TRBJ2-5,TRBV27,NA,TGTGCCAGCAGTTCCTGGACAGGGAAAGAGACCCAGTACTTC,CASSSWTGKETQYF
TRBD2,TRBJ2-3,TRBV5-1,NA,TGCGCCAGCAGCCCGGGAAGGGGGCCTAGCGGGAGGGATACGCAGTATTTT,CASSPGRGPSGRDTQYF
TRBD2,TRBJ2-1,TRBV7-9,few,TGTGCCAGCATCGACAAGGGACTAGCGGTTCTAAGGCAGTTCTTC,CASIDKGLAVLRQFF
NA,TRBJ2-2,TRBV5-8,NA,TGTGCCAGCAGCTTGGGGCGGGGCGGGGAGCTGTTTTTT,CASSLGRGGELFF
TRBD1,TRBJ2-7,TRBV6-5,NA,TGTGCCAGCAGTTACACGGGACAGGGGGCAGAGCAGTACTTC,CASSYTGQGAEQYF
TRBD2,TRBJ2-1,TRBV3-1/TRBV3-2,NA,TGTGCCAGCAGCCAAGATCCCCATACTAGCGGGAGTAATGAGCAGTTCTTC,CASSQDPHTSGSNEQFF
NA,TRBJ2-3,TRBV2,NA,TGTGCCAGCCGCGGGGATACGCAGTATTTT,CASRGDTQYF
TRBD2,TRBJ2-1,TRBV18,NA,TGTGCCAGCTCACCACTAGCGGGAGGCTCCTACAATGAGCAGTTCTTC,CASSPLAGGSYNEQFF
TRBD1,TRBJ2-2,TRBV6-6,few,TGTGCCAGCAGTCGAGACAGGGGGCAGAACACCGGGGAGCTGTTTTTT,CASSRDRGQNTGELFF
TRBD2,TRBJ2-3,TRBV9,NA,TGTGCCAGCAGCGTACAGGGGGTGACTAGCGGACTTGGTCTGTATTTT,CASSVQGVTSGLGLYF
NA,TRBJ2-5,TRBV2,NA,TGTGCCAGCAGAGACACCAGGGGTTTGGGACAAGAGACCCAGTACTTC,CASRDTRGLGQETQYF
TRBD1,TRBJ2-7,TRBV13,NA,TGTGCCAGCAGCCCTTCCGGGACAGGGTTGCACGAGCAGTACTTC,CASSPSGTGLHEQYF
NA,TRBJ1-1,TRBV6-2/TRBV6-3,once,TGTGCCAGCAGCACCTCGGGGGGGCTAGGCACTGAAGCTTTCTTT,CASSTSGGLGTEAFF